The 5 T cell receptor beta chains presented below share a single source sample, sequenced in a study of cytomegalovirus exposure and HLA in healthy donors. It was with 60 Vbeta and 13 Jbeta primers that the PCR ran. Only in-frame clones appear in the TCRdb table, and some are missing; sequencing was by immunoSEQ multiplex PCR. This table has fewer than 140,000 clones, 75% appearing once. The source material was PBMCs. These receptors all stem from a male donor in good health and CMV-seropositive.

A few counts support this clone. The rearrangement uses TRBV7-9 and TRBJ2-7; no firm D call. Germline V gene lookup returns CDR1 SEHNR and CDR2 FQNEAQ (reference sequence). V lost 2 bases to trimming and J lost 5 bases, with 7 bases between them. CDR3 size: 12 residues. As DNA, the CDR3 is TGTGCCAGCAGCTTACGCTATGACGAGCAGTACTTC. Translated, it gives CASSLRYDEQYF.

This clone showed up just a few times. This chain connects TRBV6-1 to TRBJ2-3, with TRBD2 as a possible D gene (5 bases). CDR1 and CDR2 (germline): MNHNS, SASEGT. The CDR3 totals 13 residues. V was shortened by 10 bases and J by 6 bases, with 17 bases between the two germline ends. The CDR3 is CATVRGSTDTQYF. CDR3 in DNA: TGTGCCACCGTTAGAGGGTCTACTGATACGCAGTATTTT.

This clone was seen a handful of times. The chain has TRBV5-1 and TRBJ2-5; no reliable D call. Germline CDR1 and CDR2: SGHRS and YFSETQ. The CDR3 is 13 residues long. The germline V and J ends were trimmed by 0 bases and 4 bases, with 7 bases remaining between them. This CDR3 is CASSLDYGETQYF. Written as DNA, the CDR3 is TGCGCCAGCAGCTTGGACTACGGAGAGACCCAGTACTTC.

V usage is TRBV4-1 and J usage is TRBJ2-7; unclear D gene. CDR3 length: 13 residues. Germline lookup yields CDR1 MGHRA and CDR2 YSYEKL. Between the trimmed V and J ends, which lost 3 bases and 5 bases, there was a span of 11 bases. CDR3 amino acids: CASSQPGSHEQYF. In DNA, the CDR3 is TGCGCCAGCAGCCAGCCAGGTTCCCACGAGCAGTACTTC.

Concerning this clone itself: Other DNA sequences in the sample encode the same CDR3. This rearrangement joins TRBV4-3 to TRBJ2-7; 9 nucleotides align to TRBD2. The ends lost 0 bases at V and 3 bases at J; junction bases unmatched: 3. CDR1 LGHNA and CDR2 YSLEER come from the germline V gene. This CDR3 comprises 15 residues. The CDR3 spells CASSQELAGDYEQYF. As DNA, the CDR3 is TGCGCCAGCAGCCAAGAGTTAGCGGGAGACTACGAGCAGTACTTC.